This passage covers 21 T cell receptor beta chains from one sample sequenced in a study of blood T cell repertoires in COVID-19. TCRdb's copy holds only in-frame clones and misses some; the assay was immunoSEQ multiplex PCR. Among roughly 290,000 clones listed, around 90% were seen once. What was sequenced was PBMCs or T cells enriched from blood (not recorded which). Source of these receptors: a woman aged 18-30 years with acute COVID-19.

A single count supports this clone. J is TRBJ2-3 and V is TRBV10-2; 14 bases align to TRBD2. Germline trimming cut 0 bases from V and 5 bases from J; bases unmatched to any gene: 7. Germline CDR1 and CDR2: WSHSY and SAAADI. The CDR3 totals 18 residues. The CDR3 loop is CASSESTGTSGRQDTQYF. In nucleotides, the CDR3 is TGCGCCAGCAGTGAGTCGACCGGGACTAGCGGGAGACAAGATACGCAGTATTTT.

The rearrangement links TRBV2 to TRBJ2-3; TRBD1 is a possible D gene (6 bases). V lost 11 bases and J lost 6, with 6 bases in between. The CDR3 has 9 residues. Per the germline V gene, CDR1 is SNHLY and CDR2 is FYNNEI. CDR3 amino acids: CAQGDTQYF. The CDR3 DNA is TGTGCCCAGGGGGATACGCAGTATTTT.

This chain joins TRBV7-9 and TRBJ2-7, with 8 bases that match TRBD2. CDR1 is SEHNR and CDR2 is FQNEAQ in the germline V gene (reference sequence). CDR3 length: 16 amino acids. Trimming cost V 5 bases and J 2 bases; bases outside gene matches: 11. Here the CDR3 DNA reads TGTGCCAGCAGCCCCCCAGGAGCGGGAGCTGCCTACGAGCAGTACTTC. Its protein product is CASSPPGAGAAYEQYF. The full variable domain, its missing parts supplied by reference TRBV7-9 and TRBJ2-7, is DTGVSQNPRHKITKRGQNVTFRCDPISEHNRLYWYRQTLGQGPEFLTYFQNEAQLEKSRLLSDRFSAERPKGSFSTLEIQRTEQGDSAMYLCASSPPGAGAAYEQYFGPGTRLTVT.

This clone was found once. The chain combines TRBV3-1 (or the pseudogene TRBV3-2) with TRBJ1-2, with TRBD1 matching over 7 bases. The V segment lost 2 bases and the J segment 8 bases; nucleotides outside the gene matches: 5. CDR1 and CDR2 from the germline V gene are LGHDT and YNNKEL (reference sequence). The CDR3 length is 13 residues. The CDR3 here is CASSQRGLKGYTF. The DNA of the CDR3 is TGTGCCAGCAGCCAAAGGGGGCTGAAGGGCTACACCTTC.

This rearrangement joins TRBV12-1 to TRBJ2-7; TRBD2 is the table's D call and was not checked against the DNA. TRBV12-1 is listed as a pseudogene. This CDR3 contains 15 residues. The CDR3 here is CASSSTTSEAYEQYF. CDR3 nucleotides: TGTGCCAGCAGCTCAACAACTAGCGAGGCCTACGAGCAGTACTTC.

This rearrangement joins TRBV28 to TRBJ2-7; 11 bases match TRBD2. CDR1 MDHEN and CDR2 SYDVKM come from the germline V gene. V gave up 6 bases and J gave up 4 bases; unmatched junction bases: 11. The CDR3 length is 16 residues. The DNA for the CDR3 is TGTGCCAGCAGACTAGATACTAGCGGGAGTACGTACGAGCAGTACTTC. This encodes CASRLDTSGSTYEQYF.

The V call is TRBV4-2, the J call TRBJ1-4, with D maybe TRBD1 (6 bases). CDR1 is LGHNA, CDR2 YNFKEQ, per germline. Between the trimmed V and J ends, which lost 0 bases and 7 bases, there was a span of 12 bases. CDR3 length: 15 residues. DNA of the CDR3: TGTGCCAGCAGCCAAGATCCGGACAGCCGTGAAAAACTGTTTTTT. Protein product: CASSQDPDSREKLFF.

The chain joins TRBV7-9 to TRBJ1-1; TRBD1 matches 9 bases. The CDR3 covers 17 residues. Germline assignment: CDR1 SEHNR and CDR2 FQNEAQ (reference sequence). V lost 5 bases, J lost 0 bases, and 10 bases stayed unmatched. The chain's CDR3 is CASSLPGTGNLNTEAFF. The CDR3, as DNA: TGTGCCAGCAGCCTTCCCGGGACAGGGAACCTGAACACTGAAGCTTTCTTT.

This chain links TRBV18 with TRBJ2-5, with unresolved D. The CDR3 length is 14 residues. V lost 2 bases to trimming and J lost 5 bases, with 12 bases between them. CDR1 KGHSH and CDR2 LQKENI come from the germline V gene. DNA of the CDR3: TGTGCCAGCTCACCAGGCATCTTGAGGGAGACCCAGTACTTC. This codes for CASSPGILRETQYF.

The chain joins TRBV27 to TRBJ2-6, with TRBD1 matching over 8 bases. The CDR3 extends over 18 amino acids. The J segment lost 1 base and the V segment lost 2 bases, leaving 7 bases of the junction unmatched. The germline CDR1 and CDR2 sequences are MNHEY and SMNVEV (reference sequence). The DNA of the CDR3 is TGTGCCAGCAGTTTAAAGACAGGGGTAACTTCTGGGGCCAACGTCCTGACTTTC. It codes for CASSLKTGVTSGANVLTF.

V and J are TRBV7-2 and TRBJ2-7, with a possible D match to TRBD2 (6 bases). The ends were cut back, 1 base at V and 2 bases at J, with 12 bases in the middle. The CDR3 runs to 15 residues. The germline V gene encodes CDR1 SGHTA and CDR2 FQGNSA. In nucleotides, the CDR3 is TGTGCCAGCAGCTTAGGAACTAGCTCAACCTACGAGCAGTACTTC. It translates to CASSLGTSSTYEQYF. The full variable domain, in which reference TRBV7-2 and TRBJ2-7 provide the parts outside the CDR3, is GAGVSQSPSNKVTEKGKDVELRCDPISGHTALYWYRQSLGQGLEFLIYFQGNSAPDKSGLPSDRFSAERTGGSVSTLTIQRTQQEDSAVYLCASSLGTSSTYEQYFGPGTRLTVT.

This clone showed up just once. Other DNA sequences in this specimen translate into the identical CDR3. The rearrangement uses TRBV30 and TRBJ1-5; no definite D call. The germline V and J ends were trimmed by 1 base and 0 bases, with 4 bases remaining between them. CDR1 and CDR2 from the germline V gene are GTSNPN and SVGIG (reference sequence). CDR3 size: 13 residues. The CDR3, as DNA: TGTGCCTGGAGTGGAGATAGCAATCAGCCCCAGCATTTT. Protein product: CAWSGDSNQPQHF. The whole variable domain, remainder taken from reference TRBV30 and TRBJ1-5, is SQTIHQWPATLVQPVGSPLSLECTVEGTSNPNLYWYRQAAGRGLQLLFYSVGIGQISSEVPQNLSASRPQDRQFILSSKKLLLSDSGFYLCAWSGDSNQPQHFGDGTRLSIL.

This chain joins TRBV7-9 and TRBJ1-6; 9 bases align to TRBD1. This CDR3 is 15 amino acids long. V shed 2 bases, J shed 7 bases, and the junction held 3 bases outside the gene matches. CDR1 is SEHNR and CDR2 is FQNEAQ in the germline V gene (reference sequence). The CDR3: CASSLSGTGNSPLHF. The CDR3, as DNA: TGTGCCAGCAGCTTATCCGGGACAGGGAATTCACCCCTCCACTTT.

CDR3 DNA: TGTGCCAGCAGCGAGGGACTAGCGGGAGAGCAGTTCTTC. Protein sequence: CASSEGLAGEQFF. This chain joins TRBV7-2 and TRBJ2-1, with 13 bases identical to TRBD2. Germline V lookup: CDR1 SGHTA, CDR2 FQGNSA. J gave up 10 bases and V 5 bases, and 2 bases lay outside the gene matches. The CDR3 runs 13 residues.

The V gene is TRBV7-9, the J gene TRBJ1-1; D ambiguous. The CDR3 is made up of 13 amino acids. From germline, CDR1 is SEHNR and CDR2 FQNEAQ (reference sequence). V was clipped by 5 bases and J by 0 bases, with 7 bases between them. This chain's CDR3 is CASSPNLNTEAFF. The CDR3 region has the DNA TGTGCCAGCAGCCCAAATTTGAACACTGAAGCTTTCTTT.

The chain has TRBV27 and TRBJ1-2, with D maybe TRBD1 (5 bases). This CDR3 has 16 amino acids. Trimming left V 0 bases short and J 6 bases short, with 17 bases between. Per germline, CDR1 MNHEY and CDR2 SMNVEV (reference sequence). The CDR3 region is CASSLSKTVLNDGYTF. Written as DNA, the CDR3 is TGTGCCAGCAGTTTATCGAAGACAGTCTTAAACGATGGCTACACCTTC.

V gene TRBV5-6 combines with J gene TRBJ1-1; D gene ambiguous. Germline V gene data show CDR1 as SGHDT and CDR2 as YYEEEE. V dropped 2 bases and J dropped 3 bases, with 11 bases sitting between them. The CDR3 length is 14 residues. The CDR3 spells CASSFFGRYTEAFF. The CDR3 nucleotides are TGTGCCAGCAGCTTTTTTGGCAGGTACACTGAAGCTTTCTTT.

The rearrangement joins TRBV5-1 to TRBJ1-2, with D uncertain. The CDR3 spans 14 residues. Per germline, CDR1 SGHRS and CDR2 YFSETQ. V lost 2 bases to trimming and J lost 7 bases, with 15 bases between them. In DNA, the CDR3 is TGCGCCAGCAGCTTAACCGGGGTAGAGAGTGGCTACACCTTC. Its protein is CASSLTGVESGYTF.

This chain connects TRBV6-4 to TRBJ2-2; 8 nucleotides line up with TRBD2. The CDR3 has 15 amino acids. CDR1 is MRHNA and CDR2 is SNTAGT in the germline V gene. J gave up 4 bases and V 2 bases, and 3 bases lay outside the gene matches. As DNA, the CDR3 is TGTGCCAGCAGTGACAATGCGGGAGGCACCGGGGAGCTGTTTTTT. This sequence encodes CASSDNAGGTGELFF.

The CDR3 sequence is CASSLDSSPYEQYF. In nucleotides, the CDR3 is TGCGCCAGCAGCTTGGACAGTTCCCCCTACGAGCAGTACTTC. V and J are TRBV5-1 and TRBJ2-7; D not certain. CDR1 SGHRS and CDR2 YFSETQ come from the germline V gene. V lost 0 bases to trimming and J lost 2 bases, with 9 bases between them. CDR3 length: 14 residues.

The chain joins TRBV28 to TRBJ2-7; D perhaps matches TRBD2 (6 bases). CDR3 length equals 13 residues. Germline CDR1 is MDHEN and CDR2 is SYDVKM. With 4 bases removed from V and 2 bases from J, the gap between germline ends came to 9 bases. The CDR3 protein is CASSSRLAYEQYF. The CDR3, as DNA: TGTGCCAGCAGTTCCCGACTAGCCTACGAGCAGTACTTC.